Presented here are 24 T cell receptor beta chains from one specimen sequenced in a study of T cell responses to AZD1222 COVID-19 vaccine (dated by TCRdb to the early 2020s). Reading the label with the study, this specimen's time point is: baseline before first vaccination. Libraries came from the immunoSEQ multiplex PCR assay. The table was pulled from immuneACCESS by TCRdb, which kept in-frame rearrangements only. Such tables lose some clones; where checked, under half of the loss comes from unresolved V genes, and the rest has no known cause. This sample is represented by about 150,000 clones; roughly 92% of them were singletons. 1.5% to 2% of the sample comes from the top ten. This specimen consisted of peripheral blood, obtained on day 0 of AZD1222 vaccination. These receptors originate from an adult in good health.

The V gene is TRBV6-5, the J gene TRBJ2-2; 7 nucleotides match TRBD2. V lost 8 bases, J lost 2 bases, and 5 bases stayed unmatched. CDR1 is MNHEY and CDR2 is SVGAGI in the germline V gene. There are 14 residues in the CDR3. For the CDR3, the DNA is TGTGCCAGCTGCCTAGCGGTAAACACCGGGGAGCTGTTTTTT. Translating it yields CASCLAVNTGELFF.

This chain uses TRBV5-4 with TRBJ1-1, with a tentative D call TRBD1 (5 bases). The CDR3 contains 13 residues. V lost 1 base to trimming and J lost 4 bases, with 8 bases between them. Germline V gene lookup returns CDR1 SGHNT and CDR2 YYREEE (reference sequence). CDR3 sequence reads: CASSLNGATEAFF. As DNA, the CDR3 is TGTGCCAGCAGCTTGAATGGGGCCACTGAAGCTTTCTTT.

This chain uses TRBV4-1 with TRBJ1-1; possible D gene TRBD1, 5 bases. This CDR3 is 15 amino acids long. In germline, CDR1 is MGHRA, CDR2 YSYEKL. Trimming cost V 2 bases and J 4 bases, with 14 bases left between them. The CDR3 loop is CASSQRQLGVTEAFF. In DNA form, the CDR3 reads TGCGCCAGCAGCCAAAGACAGCTAGGAGTCACTGAAGCTTTCTTT.

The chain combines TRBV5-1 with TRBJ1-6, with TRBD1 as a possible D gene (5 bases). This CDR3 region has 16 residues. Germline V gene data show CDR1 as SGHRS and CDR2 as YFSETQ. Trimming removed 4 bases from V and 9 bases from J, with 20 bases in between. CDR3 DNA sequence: TGCGCCAGCAGCCCGGACGGGGGAACCCAATCTTCACCCCTCCACTTT. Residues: CASSPDGGTQSSPLHF.

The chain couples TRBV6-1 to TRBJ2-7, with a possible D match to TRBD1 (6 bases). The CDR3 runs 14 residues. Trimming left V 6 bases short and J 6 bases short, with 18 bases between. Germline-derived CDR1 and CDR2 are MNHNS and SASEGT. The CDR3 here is CASSLQGLMGEQYF. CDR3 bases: TGTGCCAGCAGCCTACAGGGTTTGATGGGCGAGCAGTACTTC.

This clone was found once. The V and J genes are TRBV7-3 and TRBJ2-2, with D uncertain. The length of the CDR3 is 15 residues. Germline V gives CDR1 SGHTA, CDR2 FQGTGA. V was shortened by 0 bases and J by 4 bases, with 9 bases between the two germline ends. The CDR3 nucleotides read TGTGCCAGCAGCTTAACCAACCCCCCCACCGGGGAGCTGTTTTTT. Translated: CASSLTNPPTGELFF.

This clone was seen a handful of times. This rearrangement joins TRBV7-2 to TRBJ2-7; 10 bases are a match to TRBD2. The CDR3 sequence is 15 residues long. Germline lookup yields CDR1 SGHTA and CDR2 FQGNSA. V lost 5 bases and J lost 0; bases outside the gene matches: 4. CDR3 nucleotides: TGTGCCAGCAGCCCCGGACTAGCGGTCTCCTACGAGCAGTACTTC. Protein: CASSPGLAVSYEQYF.

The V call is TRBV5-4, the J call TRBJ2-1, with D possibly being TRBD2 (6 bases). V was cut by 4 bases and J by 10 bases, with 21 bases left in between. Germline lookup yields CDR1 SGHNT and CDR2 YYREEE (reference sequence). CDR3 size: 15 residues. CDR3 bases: TGTGCCAGCAGCACCGGAGGGCCTCCCGGTGTAGAGCAGTTCTTC. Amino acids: CASSTGGPPGVEQFF.

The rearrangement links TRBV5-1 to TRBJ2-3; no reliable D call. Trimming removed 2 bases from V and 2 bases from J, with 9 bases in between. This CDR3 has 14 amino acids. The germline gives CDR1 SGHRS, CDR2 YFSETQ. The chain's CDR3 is CASSLQITTDTQYF. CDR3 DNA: TGCGCCAGCAGCTTACAGATAACCACAGATACGCAGTATTTT.

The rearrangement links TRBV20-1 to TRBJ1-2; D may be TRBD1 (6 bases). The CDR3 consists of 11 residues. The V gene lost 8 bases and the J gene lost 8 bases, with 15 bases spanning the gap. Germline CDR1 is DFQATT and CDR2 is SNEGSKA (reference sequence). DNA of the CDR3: TGCAGTTCAAGGGGGGGGCGCGGCTACACCTTC. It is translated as CSSRGGRGYTF.

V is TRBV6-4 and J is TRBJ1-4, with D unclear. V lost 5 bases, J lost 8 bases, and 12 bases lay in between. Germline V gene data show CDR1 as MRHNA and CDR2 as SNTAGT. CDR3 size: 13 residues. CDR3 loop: CASSTPMGEKLFF. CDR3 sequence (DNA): TGTGCCAGCAGTACGCCGATGGGGGAAAAACTGTTTTTT.

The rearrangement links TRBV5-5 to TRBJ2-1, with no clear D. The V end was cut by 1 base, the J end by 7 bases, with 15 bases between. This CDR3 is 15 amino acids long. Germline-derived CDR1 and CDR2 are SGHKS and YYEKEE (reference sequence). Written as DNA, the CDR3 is TGTGCCAGCAGCTTGACGATAATTTGGATAAATGAGCAGTTCTTC. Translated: CASSLTIIWINEQFF.

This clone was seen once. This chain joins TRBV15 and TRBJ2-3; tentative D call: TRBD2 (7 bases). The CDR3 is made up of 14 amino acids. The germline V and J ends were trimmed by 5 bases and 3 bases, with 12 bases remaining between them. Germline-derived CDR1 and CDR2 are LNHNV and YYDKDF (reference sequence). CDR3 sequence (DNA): TGTGCCACCAGCGGGGGGGGCTGGACAGATACGCAGTATTTT. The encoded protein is CATSGGGWTDTQYF.

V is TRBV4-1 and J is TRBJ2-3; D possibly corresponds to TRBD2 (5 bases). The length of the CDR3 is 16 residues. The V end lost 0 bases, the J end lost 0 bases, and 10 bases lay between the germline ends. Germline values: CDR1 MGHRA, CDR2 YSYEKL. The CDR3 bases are TGCGCCAGCAGCCAAGAGTCGGGGATTAGCACAGATACGCAGTATTTT. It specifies CASSQESGISTDTQYF.

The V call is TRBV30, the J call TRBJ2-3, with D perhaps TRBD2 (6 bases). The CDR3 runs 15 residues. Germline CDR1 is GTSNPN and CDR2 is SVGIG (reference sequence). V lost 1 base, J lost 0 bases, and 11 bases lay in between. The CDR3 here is CAWSEGSGSTDTQYF. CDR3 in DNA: TGTGCCTGGAGTGAAGGGAGCGGGAGCACAGATACGCAGTATTTT. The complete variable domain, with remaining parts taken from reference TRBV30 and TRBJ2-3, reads SQTIHQWPATLVQPVGSPLSLECTVEGTSNPNLYWYRQAAGRGLQLLFYSVGIGQISSEVPQNLSASRPQDRQFILSSKKLLLSDSGFYLCAWSEGSGSTDTQYFGPGTRLTVL.

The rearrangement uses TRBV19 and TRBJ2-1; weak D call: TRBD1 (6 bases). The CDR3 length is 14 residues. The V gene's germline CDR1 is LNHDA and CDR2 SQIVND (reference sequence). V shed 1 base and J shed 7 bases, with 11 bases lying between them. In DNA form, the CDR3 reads TGTGCCAGTAGTATAGGGTACAGGGCGAATGAGCAGTTCTTC. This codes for CASSIGYRANEQFF. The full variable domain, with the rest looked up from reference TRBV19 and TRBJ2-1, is DGGITQSPKYLFRKEGQNVTLSCEQNLNHDAMYWYRQDPGQGLRLIYYSQIVNDFQKGDIAEGYSVSREKKESFPLTVTSAQKNPTAFYLCASSIGYRANEQFFGPGTRLTVL.

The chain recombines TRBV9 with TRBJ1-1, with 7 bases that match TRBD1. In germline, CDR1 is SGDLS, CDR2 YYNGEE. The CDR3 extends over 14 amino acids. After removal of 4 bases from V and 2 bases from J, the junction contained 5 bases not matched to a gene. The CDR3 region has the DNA TGTGCCAGCAGCTTGACAGGGATCAACACTGAAGCTTTCTTT. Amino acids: CASSLTGINTEAFF. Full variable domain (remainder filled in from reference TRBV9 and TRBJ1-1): DSGVTQTPKHLITATGQRVTLRCSPRSGDLSVYWYQQSLDQGLQFLIQYYNGEERAKGNILERFSAQQFPDLHSELNLSSLELGDSALYFCASSLTGINTEAFFGQGTRLTVV.

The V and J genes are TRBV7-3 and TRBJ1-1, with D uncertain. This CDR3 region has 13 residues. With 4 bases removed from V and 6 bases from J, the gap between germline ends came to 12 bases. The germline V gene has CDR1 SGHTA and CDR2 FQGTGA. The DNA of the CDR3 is TGTGCCAGCAGCTACGTACCGGGCGCTGAAGCTTTCTTT. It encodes CASSYVPGAEAFF.

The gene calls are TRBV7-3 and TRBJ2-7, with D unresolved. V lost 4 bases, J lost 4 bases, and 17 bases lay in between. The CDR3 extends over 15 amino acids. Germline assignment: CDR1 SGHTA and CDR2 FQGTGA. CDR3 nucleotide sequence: TGTGCCAGCAGCTCGTCTGGTGTTGGTACTTACGAGCAGTACTTC. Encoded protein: CASSSSGVGTYEQYF.

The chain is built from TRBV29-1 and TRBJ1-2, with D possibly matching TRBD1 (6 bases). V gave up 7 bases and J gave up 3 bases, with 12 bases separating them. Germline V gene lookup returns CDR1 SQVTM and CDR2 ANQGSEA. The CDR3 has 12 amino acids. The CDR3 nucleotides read TGCAGCGCTCACCGGGGGCACTATGGCTACACCTTC. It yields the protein CSAHRGHYGYTF. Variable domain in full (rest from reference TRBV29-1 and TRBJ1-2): SAVISQKPSRDICQRGTSLTIQCQVDSQVTMMFWYRQQPGQSLTLIATANQGSEATYESGFVIDKFPISRPNLTFSTLTVSNMSPEDSSIYLCSAHRGHYGYTFGSGTRLTVV.

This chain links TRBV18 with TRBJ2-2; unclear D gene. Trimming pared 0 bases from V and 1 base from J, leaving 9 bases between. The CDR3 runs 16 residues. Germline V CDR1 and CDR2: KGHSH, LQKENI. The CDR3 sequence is CASSPPDTRNTGELFF. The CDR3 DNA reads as TGTGCCAGCTCACCACCCGACACAAGGAACACCGGGGAGCTGTTTTTT.

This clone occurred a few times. CDR3 loop: CASSYRTAYYEQYF. The CDR3 region has the DNA TGCGCCAGCAGCTACCGGACAGCTTACTACGAGCAGTACTTC. The chain links TRBV5-1 to TRBJ2-7; a possible D gene is TRBD1 (6 bases). This CDR3 is built from 14 residues. Deletions cut 3 bases from V and 3 bases from J, with 13 bases between. The germline V gene has CDR1 SGHRS and CDR2 YFSETQ.

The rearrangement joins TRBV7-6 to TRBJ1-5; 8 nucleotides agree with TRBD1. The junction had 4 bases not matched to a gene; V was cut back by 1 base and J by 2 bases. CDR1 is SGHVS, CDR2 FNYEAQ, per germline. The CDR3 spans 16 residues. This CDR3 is CASSLVPGGGNQPQHF. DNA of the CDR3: TGTGCCAGCAGCTTAGTTCCAGGGGGCGGCAATCAGCCCCAGCATTTT.

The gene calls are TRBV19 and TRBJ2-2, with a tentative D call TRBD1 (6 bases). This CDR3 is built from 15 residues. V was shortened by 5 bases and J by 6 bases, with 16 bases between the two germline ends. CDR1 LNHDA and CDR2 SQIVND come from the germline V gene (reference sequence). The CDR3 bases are TGTGCCAGTAGTCGGGACATGGATCCCGCCGGGGAGCTGTTTTTT. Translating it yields CASSRDMDPAGELFF.